The 18 T cell receptor beta chains below come from one sample, sequenced in a study of cytomegalovirus exposure and HLA in healthy donors. In the PCR, 60 Vbeta and 13 Jbeta primers were used. Libraries were prepared by immunoSEQ multiplex PCR; TCRdb keeps only in-frame clonotypes and omits some of them. The sample consists of about 79,000 clones, around 71% of them appearing once. Sequenced input: PBMCs. The receptor source for this set is a man between 60 and 75 years old in good health and CMV-seronegative.

The CDR3 protein is CASSFDSFRPQHF. DNA for the CDR3: TGTGCCAGCAGCTTTGACTCCTTCCGGCCCCAGCATTTT. This chain connects TRBV7-8 to TRBJ1-5, with no clear D. Trimming shortened V by 3 bases and J by 9 bases, and 12 bases separated the two germline ends. The CDR3 contains 13 residues. Per germline, CDR1 SGHVS and CDR2 FQNEAQ.

The chain has TRBV5-1 and TRBJ1-2; D perhaps matches TRBD1 (6 bases). V lost 4 bases and J 2 bases, leaving 12 bases between the germline ends. This CDR3 region has 14 residues. The germline CDR1 and CDR2 sequences are SGHRS and YFSETQ. The CDR3 sequence: CASSPSDRNYGYTF. CDR3 DNA sequence: TGCGCCAGCAGCCCCTCGGACAGAAACTATGGCTACACCTTC.

This clone appeared once. J is TRBJ1-3 and V is TRBV9; no firm D call. The germline V gene has CDR1 SGDLS and CDR2 YYNGEE. The germline V and J ends were trimmed by 3 bases and 8 bases, with 12 bases remaining between them. This CDR3 is built from 13 residues. The CDR3 reads CASSGLIVDTIYF. In DNA form, the CDR3 reads TGTGCCAGCAGCGGACTCATTGTAGACACCATATATTTT.

The chain combines TRBV5-1 with TRBJ2-7, with TRBD1 as a possible D gene (6 bases). Germline V CDR1 and CDR2: SGHRS, YFSETQ. The CDR3 has 14 amino acids. The germline V and J ends were trimmed by 4 bases and 4 bases, with 15 bases remaining between them. CDR3 loop: CASSPTGEKYEQYF. CDR3 bases: TGCGCCAGCAGCCCGACAGGCGAAAAATACGAGCAGTACTTC.

The chain combines TRBV27 with TRBJ2-7, with a possible D match to TRBD1 (6 bases). V was trimmed by 4 bases and J by 6 bases, leaving 16 bases between them. Germline CDR1 and CDR2: MNHEY and SMNVEV (reference sequence). This CDR3 comprises 14 residues. Here the CDR3 DNA reads TGTGCCAGCAGTTACAAACAGGGTCGCGGCGAGCAGTACTTC. The encoded protein is CASSYKQGRGEQYF.

The CDR3 sequence is CASSRTGGDQPQHF. CDR3 DNA: TGTGCCAGCAGCCGGACAGGGGGCGATCAGCCCCAGCATTTT. The chain recombines TRBV7-9 with TRBJ1-5, with 11 bases aligning to TRBD1. The CDR3 contains 14 residues. Unmatched junction bases numbered 2, after V lost 5 bases and J lost 5 bases. Germline V gives CDR1 SEHNR, CDR2 FQNEAQ (reference sequence). Using reference TRBV7-9 and TRBJ1-5 for the parts outside the CDR3, the full variable domain is DTGVSQNPRHKITKRGQNVTFRCDPISEHNRLYWYRQTLGQGPEFLTYFQNEAQLEKSRLLSDRFSAERPKGSFSTLEIQRTEQGDSAMYLCASSRTGGDQPQHFGDGTRLSIL.

The chain carries TRBV15 and TRBJ2-7, with D unresolved. Germline-derived CDR1 and CDR2 are LNHNV and YYDKDF (reference sequence). V was shortened by 0 bases and J by 2 bases, with 14 bases between the two germline ends. The CDR3 is 16 amino acids. The CDR3 loop reads CATSREGGQAAYEQYF. CDR3 nucleotide sequence: TGTGCCACCAGCAGAGAAGGTGGGCAGGCCGCCTACGAGCAGTACTTC.

This chain connects TRBV5-1 to TRBJ2-3; TRBD1 matches at 7 bases. Germline-derived CDR1 and CDR2 are SGHRS and YFSETQ. CDR3 length: 15 amino acids. V lost 1 base to trimming and J lost 2 bases; unmatched junction nucleotides: 4. In nucleotides, the CDR3 is TGCGCCAGCAGCTTGAGGGGGCACCTCACAGATACGCAGTATTTT. It codes for CASSLRGHLTDTQYF.

This chain links TRBV28 with TRBJ2-2; 10 nucleotides match TRBD1. The CDR3 is 14 residues long. Per germline, CDR1 MDHEN and CDR2 SYDVKM. With V trimmed by 8 bases and J by 4 bases, 4 bases remained unmatched. CDR3 nucleotides: TGTGCCAGCGCCGGGACAGGGGTCACCGGGGAGCTGTTTTTT. As protein: CASAGTGVTGELFF.

J is TRBJ2-1 and V is TRBV6-1, with a tentative D call TRBD2 (6 bases). From germline, CDR1 is MNHNS and CDR2 SASEGT. The CDR3 is made up of 14 amino acids. Between the trimmed V and J ends, which lost 4 bases and 2 bases, there was a span of 9 bases. CDR3 region: CASSAAGAYNEQFF. The CDR3, as DNA: TGTGCCAGCAGTGCAGCGGGCGCCTACAATGAGCAGTTCTTC.

The chain joins TRBV28 to TRBJ2-2; 7 nucleotides agree with TRBD2. Germline-derived CDR1 and CDR2 are MDHEN and SYDVKM. The CDR3 extends over 13 amino acids. Trimming at V came to 4 bases and at J to 7 bases, leaving 3 bases not matched to a gene. The CDR3 DNA is TGTGCCAGCAGTTCTAGGACTAGCGGGGAGCTGTTTTTT. Encoded protein: CASSSRTSGELFF.

This clone appeared once. The chain is built from TRBV27 and TRBJ2-1, with TRBD2 matching over 10 bases. The junction had 5 bases not matched to a gene; V was cut back by 2 bases and J by 1 base. Germline CDR1 and CDR2: MNHEY and SMNVEV (reference sequence). There are 17 residues in the CDR3. CDR3 in amino acids: CASSLPSGGHSYNEQFF. Here the CDR3 DNA reads TGTGCCAGCAGTTTACCTAGCGGGGGCCATTCCTACAATGAGCAGTTCTTC.

This rearrangement joins TRBV5-1 to TRBJ2-7; perhaps TRBD1 as D (7 bases). With 5 bases removed from V and 0 bases from J, the gap between germline ends came to 12 bases. CDR3 length: 14 amino acids. CDR1 is SGHRS, CDR2 YFSETQ, per germline. The CDR3 DNA sequence: TGCGCCAGCAGTCCAGGGGGGTACTCCTACGAGCAGTACTTC. This sequence encodes CASSPGGYSYEQYF.

The gene calls are TRBV5-1 and TRBJ2-3, with D unclear. This CDR3 comprises 15 residues. Trimming removed 1 base at V and 0 bases at J, with 9 bases between. CDR1 SGHRS and CDR2 YFSETQ come from the germline V gene. The CDR3 loop reads CASSLIERSTDTQYF. The CDR3 DNA reads TGCGCCAGCAGCTTGATAGAGAGAAGCACAGATACGCAGTATTTT.

V is TRBV11-2 and J is TRBJ2-7; 7 bases are a match to TRBD1. CDR1 and CDR2 (germline): SGHAT, FQNNGV. The trim removed 5 bases at V and 1 base at J, leaving 5 bases unmatched. The CDR3 contains 14 residues. The DNA of the CDR3 is TGTGCCAGCAGCGTCCGGGACAGATCCTACGAGCAGTACTTC. Encoded protein: CASSVRDRSYEQYF.

This clone was seen a few times. The chain has TRBV19 and TRBJ1-4, with D hard to call. Trimming removed 1 base from V and 0 bases from J, with 6 bases in between. CDR3 size: 15 residues. Germline CDR1 reads LNHDA; CDR2 reads SQIVND (reference sequence). The CDR3 is CASSIGAATNEKLFF. Written as DNA, the CDR3 is TGTGCCAGTAGTATAGGGGCAGCAACTAATGAAAAACTGTTTTTT.

This clone was recorded once. This chain links TRBV19 with TRBJ2-5, with 7 bases fitting TRBD1. Germline V gene sequence: CDR1 LNHDA, CDR2 SQIVND (reference sequence). The trim removed 4 bases at V and 0 bases at J, leaving 2 bases unmatched. The CDR3 loop spans 14 amino acids. In DNA, the CDR3 is TGTGCCAGTAGTACACAGGGGTACCAAGAGACCCAGTACTTC. Translated: CASSTQGYQETQYF.

CDR3 in DNA: TGTGCCAGCAGCTCCCGGGACACACACTACGAGCAGTACTTC. It is translated as CASSSRDTHYEQYF. The V call is TRBV27, the J call TRBJ2-7; perhaps TRBD1 as D (6 bases). Germline V gene sequence: CDR1 MNHEY, CDR2 SMNVEV (reference sequence). CDR3 length equals 14 residues. V dropped 6 bases and J dropped 3 bases, with 15 bases sitting between them.